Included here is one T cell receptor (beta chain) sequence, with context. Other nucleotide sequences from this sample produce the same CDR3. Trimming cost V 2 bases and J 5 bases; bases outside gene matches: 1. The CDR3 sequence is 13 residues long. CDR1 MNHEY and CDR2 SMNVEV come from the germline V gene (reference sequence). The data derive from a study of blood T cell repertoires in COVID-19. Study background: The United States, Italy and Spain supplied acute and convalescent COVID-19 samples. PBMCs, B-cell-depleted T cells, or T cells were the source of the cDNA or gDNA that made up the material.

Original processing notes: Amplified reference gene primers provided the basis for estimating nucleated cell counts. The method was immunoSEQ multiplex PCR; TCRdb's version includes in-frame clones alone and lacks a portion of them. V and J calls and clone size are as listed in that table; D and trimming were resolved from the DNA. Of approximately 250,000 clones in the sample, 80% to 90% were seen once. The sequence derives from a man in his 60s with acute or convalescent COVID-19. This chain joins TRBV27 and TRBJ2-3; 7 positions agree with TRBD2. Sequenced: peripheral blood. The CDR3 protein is CASSLQRGDTQYF. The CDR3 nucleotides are TGTGCCAGCAGTTTACAGCGGGGAGATACGCAGTATTTT.